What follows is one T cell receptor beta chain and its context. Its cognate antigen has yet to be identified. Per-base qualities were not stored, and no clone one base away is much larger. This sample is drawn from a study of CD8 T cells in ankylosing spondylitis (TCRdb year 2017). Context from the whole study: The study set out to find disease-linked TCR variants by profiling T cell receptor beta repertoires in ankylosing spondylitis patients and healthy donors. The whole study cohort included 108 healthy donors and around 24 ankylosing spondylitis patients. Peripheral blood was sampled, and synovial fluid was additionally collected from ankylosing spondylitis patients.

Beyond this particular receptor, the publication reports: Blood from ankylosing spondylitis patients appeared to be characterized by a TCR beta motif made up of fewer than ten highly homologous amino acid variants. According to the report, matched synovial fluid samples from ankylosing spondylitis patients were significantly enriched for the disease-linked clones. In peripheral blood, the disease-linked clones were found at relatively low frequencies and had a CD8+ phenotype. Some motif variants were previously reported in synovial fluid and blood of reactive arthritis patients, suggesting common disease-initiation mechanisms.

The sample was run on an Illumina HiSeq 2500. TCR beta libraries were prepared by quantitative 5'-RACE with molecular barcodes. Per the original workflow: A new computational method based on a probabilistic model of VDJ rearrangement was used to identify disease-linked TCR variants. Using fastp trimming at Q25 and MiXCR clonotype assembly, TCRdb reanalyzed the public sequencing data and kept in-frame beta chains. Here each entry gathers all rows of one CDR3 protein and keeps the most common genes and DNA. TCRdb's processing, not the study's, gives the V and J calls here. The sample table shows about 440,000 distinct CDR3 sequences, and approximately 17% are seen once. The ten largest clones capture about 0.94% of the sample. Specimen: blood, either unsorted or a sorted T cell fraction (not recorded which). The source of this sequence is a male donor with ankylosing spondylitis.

This receptor has the CDR3 CASSPSGAYEQYF. The sequence in DNA is TGTGCCAGCAGTCCTTCAGGGGCCTACGAGCAGTACTTC. The chain employs TRBV27 and TRBJ2-7; the D gene is perhaps TRBD1, from 6 matching bases. Between the V and J ends, shortened by 5 bases and 2 bases respectively, the junction contains 10 bases. The CDR3, from cysteine to phenylalanine, totals 13 residues. The retained sequence is limited to the CDR3, 39 bases, with the frame set at the first base. CDR1 and CDR2, per the germline V gene (reference sequence), are MNHEY and SMNVEV.